Below, 27 T cell receptor beta chains from the same sample are listed, as sequenced in a study of control samples from healthy donors and cancer patients. TCRdb keeps only in-frame clones here, not all; method: immunoSEQ multiplex PCR. This sample has some 130,000 clones, with approximately 94% found just once. The sequenced sample was blood. The receptors stem from a man younger than 40 in good health.

The chain is built from TRBV21-1 and TRBJ2-3; the table's D call, TRBD2, was not checked against the DNA. TRBV21-1 has pseudogene status. This CDR3 is built from 18 residues. The CDR3 sequence is CASSKVPSSGGRGDTQYF. CDR3 DNA: TGTGCCAGCAGCAAAGTCCCGTCTAGCGGGGGGCGGGGAGATACGCAGTATTTT.

The gene calls are TRBV5-8 and TRBJ1-5, with 8 bases fitting TRBD1. Germline CDR1 SGHTS, CDR2 YDEGEE. The CDR3 is 15 residues long. Trimming cost V 1 base and J 1 base; bases outside gene matches: 1. The chain's CDR3 is CASSLTGGSNQPQHF. The CDR3 DNA follows: TGTGCCAGCAGCTTGACAGGGGGAAGCAATCAGCCCCAGCATTTT. Combining the CDR3 with reference TRBV5-8 and TRBJ1-5 gives the whole variable domain EAGVTQSPTHLIKTRGQQATLRCSPISGHTSVYWYQQALGLGLQFLLWYDEGEERNRGNFPPRFSGRQFPNYSSELNVNALELEDSALYLCASSLTGGSNQPQHFGDGTRLSIL.

This rearrangement joins TRBV7-9 to TRBJ1-1, with D unclear. The germline V gene encodes CDR1 SEHNR and CDR2 FQNEAQ (reference sequence). Trimming cost V 1 base and J 6 bases, with 9 bases left between them. The CDR3 extends over 13 amino acids. The CDR3 DNA sequence: TGTGCCAGCAGCTTAGATGCGGGCGCTGAAGCTTTCTTT. This encodes CASSLDAGAEAFF.

The CDR3 sequence is CASSLSGTGNPLREQYF. CDR3 coding DNA: TGTGCCAGCAGTTTAAGTGGGACAGGTAATCCCCTGAGGGAGCAGTACTTC. The V call is TRBV28, the J call TRBJ2-7, with 8 bases identical to TRBD1. The CDR3 contains 17 residues. Germline CDR1 MDHEN, CDR2 SYDVKM. Germline trimming cut 2 bases from V and 7 bases from J; bases unmatched to any gene: 16.

This chain connects TRBV2 to TRBJ1-1; no firm D call. V dropped 7 bases and J dropped 1 base, with 13 bases sitting between them. The CDR3 length is 14 residues. In germline, CDR1 is SNHLY, CDR2 FYNNEI. DNA for the CDR3: TGTGCCAGCACCCGAATTGACCAGAACACTGAAGCTTTCTTT. Translation gives CASTRIDQNTEAFF.

The chain recombines TRBV7-9 with TRBJ1-1; unclear D gene. In germline, CDR1 is SEHNR, CDR2 FQNEAQ (reference sequence). This CDR3 has 14 residues. V was clipped by 6 bases and J by 6 bases, with 17 bases between them. CDR3 amino acids: CASSFGERLAEAFF. CDR3 DNA: TGTGCCAGCAGTTTTGGTGAGCGTCTCGCTGAAGCTTTCTTT.

The chain employs TRBV11-2 and TRBJ2-7, with unresolved D. This CDR3 contains 13 residues. Germline V gene sequence: CDR1 SGHAT, CDR2 FQNNGV. The V and J ends lost 2 bases and 6 bases respectively, with 11 bases between them. CDR3: CASSLNARAEQYF. CDR3 nucleotide sequence: TGTGCCAGCAGCTTAAATGCTCGGGCCGAGCAGTACTTC.

This clone was detected once. V gene TRBV6-1 combines with J gene TRBJ1-5; the D is unclear. CDR1 MNHNS and CDR2 SASEGT come from the germline V gene. The CDR3 sequence is 13 residues long. The V and J ends lost 3 bases and 3 bases respectively, with 6 bases between them. CDR3 nucleotide sequence: TGTGCCAGCAGTGACGGGGTCAATCAGCCCCAGCATTTT. It encodes CASSDGVNQPQHF.

This chain joins TRBV5-4 and TRBJ1-1, with D tentatively TRBD1 (6 bases). The CDR3 is 15 residues long. Between the trimmed V and J ends, which lost 0 bases and 6 bases, there was a span of 15 bases. Germline V gives CDR1 SGHNT, CDR2 YYREEE (reference sequence). CDR3 amino acids: CASSLGGPSVAEAFF. CDR3 sequence (DNA): TGTGCCAGCAGCTTGGGGGGGCCATCGGTAGCTGAAGCTTTCTTT.

The CDR3: CASSFGGPEDTQYF. CDR3 coding DNA: TGCGCCAGCAGCTTTGGGGGGCCGGAGGATACGCAGTATTTT. This chain uses TRBV5-1 with TRBJ2-3; either TRBD1 or TRBD2 may supply D (6 bases each). The ends were cut back, 2 bases at V and 6 bases at J, with 13 bases in the middle. Germline V CDR1 and CDR2: SGHRS, YFSETQ. The CDR3 is 14 residues long. Variable domain in full (rest from reference TRBV5-1 and TRBJ2-3): KAGVTQTPRYLIKTRGQQVTLSCSPISGHRSVSWYQQTPGQGLQFLFEYFSETQRNKGNFPGRFSGRQFSNSRSEMNVSTLELGDSALYLCASSFGGPEDTQYFGPGTRLTVL.

The V call is TRBV9, the J call TRBJ1-1; maybe TRBD1 (6 bases). Per the germline V gene, CDR1 is SGDLS and CDR2 is YYNGEE. The CDR3 loop spans 14 amino acids. V was cut by 0 bases and J by 3 bases, with 9 bases left in between. CDR3 nucleotide sequence: TGTGCCAGCAGCGTAGCGGCAGGGGACACTGAAGCTTTCTTT. It is translated as CASSVAAGDTEAFF.

This rearrangement joins TRBV6-2 or TRBV6-3 to TRBJ2-3; D perhaps matches TRBD1 (5 bases). V lost 5 bases, J lost 2 bases, and 11 bases lay in between. The V gene's germline CDR1 is MNHEY and CDR2 SVGEGT. The CDR3 has 14 amino acids. The CDR3 protein is CASSTGHPTDTQYF. In nucleotides, the CDR3 is TGTGCCAGCAGTACCGGACACCCCACAGATACGCAGTATTTT.

The rearrangement uses TRBV4-3 and TRBJ1-4, with 8 bases lining up with TRBD1. Trimming removed 2 bases from V and 7 bases from J; junction bases left unmatched: 3. Germline V gene lookup returns CDR1 LGHNA and CDR2 YSLEER. The CDR3 contains 14 residues. The CDR3 is CASSQQGAGEKLFF. In DNA form, the CDR3 reads TGCGCCAGCAGCCAACAGGGGGCGGGTGAAAAACTGTTTTTT.

The chain carries TRBV4-1 and TRBJ1-2; D remains unclear. Trimming removed 4 bases from V and 4 bases from J, with 13 bases in between. The CDR3 is 14 residues long. Germline V gene sequence: CDR1 MGHRA, CDR2 YSYEKL. CDR3 sequence: CASSPRTGIYGYTF. CDR3 DNA: TGCGCCAGCAGCCCCCGGACGGGGATCTATGGCTACACCTTC.

The chain links TRBV12-5 to TRBJ2-7, with 12 bases fitting TRBD2. Losses at the gene ends were 2 bases for V and 4 bases for J; bases not matched to a gene: 3. The CDR3 spans 15 residues. CDR1 LGHNT and CDR2 FRNRAP come from the germline V gene. The CDR3 is CASGLMGLAGYEQYF. In nucleotides, the CDR3 is TGTGCTAGTGGTTTGATGGGACTAGCGGGTTACGAGCAGTACTTC.

This chain links TRBV30 with TRBJ1-1; no firm D call. V was cut by 4 bases and J by 3 bases, with 21 bases left in between. The germline CDR1 and CDR2 sequences are GTSNPN and SVGIG (reference sequence). This CDR3 has 16 amino acids. The CDR3 region is CAWTSIEATRYTEAFF. The CDR3 nucleotides read TGTGCCTGGACTTCCATAGAGGCGACTCGGTACACTGAAGCTTTCTTT.

CDR3 bases: TGTGCCAGCAGCCAACCAGGGGGTCGTAGGGGGAACACTGAAGCTTTCTTT. As protein: CASSQPGGRRGNTEAFF. The chain uses TRBV14 and TRBJ1-1; 7 bases agree with TRBD1. The ends lost 2 bases at V and 1 base at J; junction bases unmatched: 10. The germline V gene has CDR1 SGHDN and CDR2 FVKESK. This CDR3 comprises 17 residues.

This chain uses TRBV27 with TRBJ1-4; D not certain. V lost 5 bases to trimming and J lost 0 bases, with 7 bases between them. The germline V gene encodes CDR1 MNHEY and CDR2 SMNVEV (reference sequence). CDR3 length: 14 amino acids. The CDR3 sequence: CASSHYATNEKLFF. The CDR3 nucleotides read TGTGCCAGCAGTCATTATGCAACTAATGAAAAACTGTTTTTT.

The gene calls are TRBV5-3 and TRBJ2-7; D gene unclear. TRBV5-3 has ORF status, its function being uncertain. Trimming removed 0 bases from V and 3 bases from J, with 4 bases in between. The CDR3 sequence is 12 residues long. Written as DNA, the CDR3 is TGTGCCAGAAGCTTGGTAGGCTACGAGCAGTACTTC. It yields the protein CARSLVGYEQYF.

The V gene is TRBV7-9, the J gene TRBJ2-7; a weak D match, TRBD2 (6 bases). This CDR3 has 15 residues. V dropped 4 bases and J dropped 7 bases, with 20 bases sitting between them. CDR1 SEHNR and CDR2 FQNEAQ come from the germline V gene (reference sequence). The CDR3 region has the DNA TGTGCCAGCAGCTCCCGCGGGACGGGGGATTTGGAGCAGTACTTC. It codes for CASSSRGTGDLEQYF.

The V gene is TRBV19, the J gene TRBJ1-4; 9 bases are a match to TRBD1. The V gene's germline CDR1 is LNHDA and CDR2 SQIVND (reference sequence). After removal of 4 bases from V and 4 bases from J, the junction contained 7 bases not matched to a gene. This CDR3 is 16 amino acids long. CDR3 in amino acids: CASSRAWDRVNEKLFF. CDR3 DNA: TGTGCCAGTAGTAGAGCCTGGGACAGGGTTAATGAAAAACTGTTTTTT.

The chain couples TRBV4-3 to TRBJ1-4; D unresolved. Germline assignment: CDR1 LGHNA and CDR2 YSLEER. The CDR3 has 16 residues. With 0 bases removed from V and 7 bases from J, the gap between germline ends came to 15 bases. The CDR3 loop is CASSQDLGPRTEKLFF. The CDR3, as DNA: TGCGCCAGCAGCCAAGATCTCGGGCCCCGTACTGAAAAACTGTTTTTT.

The chain is built from TRBV29-1 and TRBJ1-1; no clear D. In germline, CDR1 is SQVTM, CDR2 ANQGSEA. The CDR3 contains 14 residues. Trimming removed 3 bases at V and 0 bases at J, with 11 bases between. As DNA, the CDR3 is TGCAGCGTTGAGATCCCAGCAATGAACACTGAAGCTTTCTTT. Encoded protein: CSVEIPAMNTEAFF.

This clone came up once. The rearrangement links TRBV7-9 to TRBJ1-1; maybe TRBD1 (5 bases). This CDR3 comprises 14 residues. Germline V lookup: CDR1 SEHNR, CDR2 FQNEAQ (reference sequence). Trimming took 1 base from V and 5 from J, leaving 11 bases between them. The CDR3 loop is CASSLEGRMTEAFF. For the CDR3, the DNA is TGTGCCAGCAGCTTAGAGGGGAGGATGACTGAAGCTTTCTTT.

The chain links TRBV5-1 to TRBJ1-2; D perhaps matches TRBD1 (5 bases). V lost 1 base to trimming and J lost 8 bases, with 12 bases between them. The germline gives CDR1 SGHRS, CDR2 YFSETQ. The CDR3 has 13 residues. The CDR3 loop reads CASSLSGADGYTF. The CDR3 DNA follows: TGCGCCAGCAGCTTGTCTGGGGCTGACGGCTACACCTTC.

The chain combines TRBV25-1 with TRBJ2-3, with a tentative D call TRBD2 (6 bases). Germline assignment: CDR1 MGHDK and CDR2 SYGVNS. Between the trimmed V and J ends, which lost 2 bases and 0 bases, there was a span of 6 bases. The CDR3 is 14 amino acids. CDR3 region: CASSEAGSTDTQYF. The CDR3, as DNA: TGTGCCAGCAGTGAAGCGGGGAGCACAGATACGCAGTATTTT.

This clone appeared once. The J gene is TRBJ2-4, the V gene TRBV2; 11 bases fit TRBD2. The junction had 6 bases not matched to a gene; V was cut back by 7 bases and J by 4 bases. The CDR3 runs 15 residues. Germline V gene sequence: CDR1 SNHLY, CDR2 FYNNEI. In DNA form, the CDR3 reads TGTGCCAGCACTACAGCTAGCGGGGGGAAAAACATTCAGTACTTC. It translates to CASTTASGGKNIQYF.